The next 22 T cell receptor beta chains were all read from a single sample in a study of post-analysis software for immune sequencing data. Unique molecular identifiers were present in the TCR beta cDNA libraries. A single record per CDR3 protein comes from TCRdb applying MiXCR to the PCR reads. The sample carries about 770,000 distinct CDR3 sequences, approximately 44% recorded once. What these receptors recognize is not known. Study-level results: In patients, about five TRBV segments were more frequent than in controls, with TRBV5-6, TRBV5-1 and TRBV20-1 among them.

Sequencing was performed on blood. The receptors here all came from a girl aged 5 to 17 with multiple sclerosis.

In this sample, this clonotype turned up a few times. This chain joins TRBV10-3 and TRBJ2-7, with 12 bases matching TRBD2. The CDR3 totals 15 residues. Germline lookup yields CDR1 ENHRY and CDR2 SYGVKD. The junction had 2 bases not matched to a gene; V was cut back by 0 bases and J by 5 bases. The CDR3 coding sequence is TGTGCCATCAGTGAGTCTACTAGCGGGAGGAACGAGCAGTACTTC. Protein sequence: CAISESTSGRNEQYF.

V and J are TRBV27 and TRBJ2-7, with D hard to call. Germline CDR1 reads MNHEY; CDR2 reads SMNVEV (reference sequence). The CDR3 is 17 residues long. The V end lost 5 bases, the J end lost 1 base, and 21 bases lay between the germline ends. The CDR3 region is CASSRSPSRGYSYEQYF. Written as DNA, the CDR3 is TGTGCCAGCAGTCGATCCCCAAGCCGCGGATATTCCTACGAGCAGTACTTC.

The chain links TRBV6-2 or TRBV6-3 to TRBJ1-2; perhaps TRBD1 as D (6 bases). CDR3 size: 13 residues. The germline V gene encodes CDR1 MNHEY and CDR2 SVGEGT. With 2 bases removed from V and 5 bases from J, the gap between germline ends came to 9 bases. The DNA for the CDR3 is TGTGCCAGCAGTTACGGGACACCTTATGGCTACACCTTC. It is translated as CASSYGTPYGYTF.

This clonotype has only one observation. At one of its ends the junction is not consistent with the germline gene, which may arise from a read error. This chain uses TRBV27 with TRBJ2-7; D uncertain. The CDR3 totals 13 residues. Germline CDR1 and CDR2: MNHEY and SMNVEV (reference sequence). CDR3 sequence reads: CVSSLTENYEQYF. For the CDR3, the DNA is TGTGTCAGCAGTTTGACGGAGAACTACGAGCAGTACTTC.

This chain uses TRBV3-1 with TRBJ1-2; D ambiguous. The CDR3 runs to 14 residues. V lost 2 bases to trimming and J lost 6 bases, with 13 bases between them. Germline CDR1 LGHDT, CDR2 YNNKEL (reference sequence). CDR3 loop: CASSQIPRSDGYTF. CDR3 in DNA: TGTGCCAGCAGCCAAATCCCGAGGTCTGATGGCTACACCTTC.

This clonotype was recorded a few times. The rearrangement joins TRBV6-2 or TRBV6-3 to TRBJ2-3, with D uncertain. Trimming cost V 0 bases and J 0 bases, with 7 bases left between them. Germline V CDR1 and CDR2: MNHEY, SVGEGT. The CDR3 extends over 15 amino acids. In DNA, the CDR3 is TGTGCCAGCAGTTACTCGGTTCCTAGCACAGATACGCAGTATTTT. Protein sequence: CASSYSVPSTDTQYF.

This clonotype was counted between two and nine times. The chain uses TRBV4-3 and TRBJ2-7, with 7 bases that match TRBD1. The CDR3 extends over 15 amino acids. Germline V lookup: CDR1 LGHNA, CDR2 YSLEER. Trimming removed 2 bases from V and 2 bases from J; junction bases left unmatched: 6. In DNA form, the CDR3 reads TGCGCCAGCAGCCAACCCAAGGGGGCCGCCTACGAGCAGTACTTC. Protein: CASSQPKGAAYEQYF.

This clonotype has only a few counts. This chain links TRBV12-3 or TRBV12-4 with TRBJ1-2, with TRBD1 identical over 7 bases. This CDR3 contains 20 residues. V lost 3 bases and J lost 0; bases outside the gene matches: 19. In nucleotides, the CDR3 is TGTGCCAGCAGTTTCGATTCAGTTTCGTACAAGGGGGCTGCTAACTATGGCTACACCTTC. The encoded protein is CASSFDSVSYKGAANYGYTF.

The genes are TRBV5-1 and TRBJ1-1; D is unresolved. V was pared by 0 bases and J by 0 bases, with 12 bases between. This CDR3 is 16 amino acids long. Germline loops: CDR1 SGHRS, CDR2 YFSETQ. CDR3 sequence reads: CASSLGAYPMNTEAFF. CDR3 in DNA: TGCGCCAGCAGCTTGGGGGCATACCCCATGAACACTGAAGCTTTCTTT.

This clonotype was detected only once. CDR3 residues: CATSDLDYEQYF. As DNA, the CDR3 is TGTGCCACCAGTGATTTGGACTACGAGCAGTACTTC. V gene TRBV24-1 combines with J gene TRBJ2-7; D ambiguous. CDR1 is KGHDR and CDR2 is SFDVKD in the germline V gene. This CDR3 spans 12 amino acids. V lost 0 bases and J 3 bases, leaving 2 bases between the germline ends.

V and J are TRBV20-1 and TRBJ2-4; no firm D call. Germline V gene data show CDR1 as DFQATT and CDR2 as SNEGSKA (reference sequence). V was trimmed by 3 bases and J by 8 bases, leaving 8 bases between them. The CDR3 loop spans 11 amino acids. This chain's CDR3 is CSASDTDIQYF. The CDR3 nucleotides are TGCAGTGCTAGCGACACGGACATTCAGTACTTC.

The V call is TRBV29-1, the J call TRBJ2-7; TRBD1 aligns across 10 bases. V shed 4 bases, J shed 3 bases, and the junction held 3 bases outside the gene matches. Germline CDR1 is SQVTM and CDR2 is ANQGSEA. CDR3 length: 13 residues. CDR3 in amino acids: CSVGQGACYEQYF. The CDR3 DNA reads TGCAGCGTTGGACAGGGGGCTTGCTACGAGCAGTACTTC.

The chain joins TRBV29-1 to TRBJ2-5; D is possibly TRBD1 (5 bases). Per the germline V gene, CDR1 is SQVTM and CDR2 is ANQGSEA. The germline V and J ends were trimmed by 7 bases and 3 bases, with 12 bases remaining between them. This CDR3 contains 12 residues. CDR3: CSARQRKETQYF. The CDR3 DNA reads as TGCAGCGCCAGACAGAGGAAAGAGACCCAGTACTTC.

This chain connects TRBV5-1 to TRBJ2-1; D possibly corresponds to TRBD2 (6 bases). The ends were cut back, 3 bases at V and 15 bases at J, with 25 bases in the middle. CDR1 SGHRS and CDR2 YFSETQ come from the germline V gene. There are 15 residues in the CDR3. CDR3 amino acids: CASSSNRDSVAPSFF. The DNA for the CDR3 is TGCGCCAGCAGCTCAAACCGGGACTCCGTAGCACCCTCGTTCTTC.

This chain's CDR3 is CSVAGANVLTF. CDR3 bases: TGCAGCGTTGCTGGGGCCAACGTCCTGACTTTC. The chain joins TRBV29-1 to TRBJ2-6; D gene ambiguous. Germline CDR1 reads SQVTM; CDR2 reads ANQGSEA. V lost 4 bases and J 2 bases, leaving 0 bases between the germline ends. The CDR3 length is 11 residues.

This clonotype was observed a few times. The V call is TRBV12-3 or TRBV12-4, the J call TRBJ2-3; 11 bases fit TRBD2. The CDR3 contains 16 residues. V dropped 3 bases and J dropped 2; count of bases not matched to a gene: 4. The CDR3 DNA reads as TGTGCCAGCAGTTTGGGGACTAGCGGATTCACAGATACGCAGTATTTT. Amino acids: CASSLGTSGFTDTQYF.

This chain connects TRBV29-1 to TRBJ2-6; 7 bases match TRBD1. J gave up 0 bases and V 0 bases, and 11 bases lay outside the gene matches. In germline, CDR1 is SQVTM, CDR2 ANQGSEA. There are 19 residues in the CDR3. The CDR3 bases are TGCAGCGTTGAAGAGGACAGGCAAATCCGGAGCTCTGGGGCCAACGTCCTGACTTTC. This translates into CSVEEDRQIRSSGANVLTF.

Here the CDR3 reads CATSDTGDHSNQPQHF. CDR3 coding DNA: TGTGCCACCAGTGATACCGGAGACCATAGCAATCAGCCCCAGCATTTT. This chain links TRBV24-1 with TRBJ1-5, with unresolved D. Looked up from germline, CDR1 is KGHDR and CDR2 is SFDVKD. CDR3 size: 16 residues. V dropped 3 bases and J dropped 0 bases, with 11 bases sitting between them.

The chain joins TRBV7-2 to TRBJ2-3; possibly TRBD2 for D (6 bases). V lost 11 bases and J 4 bases, leaving 16 bases between the germline ends. Germline CDR1 SGHTA, CDR2 FQGNSA. The CDR3 totals 13 residues. CDR3 bases: TGTGCCTCGGGGCGGGATCCGGCAGATACGCAGTATTTT. Translated: CASGRDPADTQYF.

This clonotype was detected once. The rearrangement joins TRBV12-3 or TRBV12-4 to TRBJ2-1; D possibly corresponds to TRBD2 (8 bases). V dropped 3 bases and J dropped 8 bases, with 14 bases sitting between them. This CDR3 is built from 14 residues. The CDR3 reads CASSFAGRGHEQFF. The CDR3 region has the DNA TGTGCCAGCAGTTTCGCCGGGAGGGGGCATGAGCAGTTCTTC.

The chain links TRBV6-6 to TRBJ2-7; the D gene could be TRBD1 or TRBD2 (5 bases each). Trimming cost V 8 bases and J 0 bases, with 14 bases left between them. Germline loops: CDR1 MNHNY, CDR2 SVGAGI (reference sequence). This CDR3 contains 14 residues. In nucleotides, the CDR3 is TGTGCCAGCGGGGCCCCCGGGACCTCCTACGAGCAGTACTTC. Its translation is CASGAPGTSYEQYF.

This clonotype showed up just a few times. This chain links TRBV6-1 with TRBJ2-7; tentative D call: TRBD1 (5 bases). Germline V gives CDR1 MNHNS, CDR2 SASEGT. The CDR3 consists of 16 residues. V was cut by 2 bases and J by 7 bases, with 21 bases left in between. The CDR3 nucleotides are TGTGCCAGCAGTGAAAAAGTCGTAGGGGCGCCGGGTGAGCAGTACTTC. As protein: CASSEKVVGAPGEQYF.